A selection of T cell receptor beta chains follows, all from one sample in a study of T cells in Graves' hyperthyroidism and ophthalmopathy. From the multiplex PCR reads, TCRdb called clonotypes with MiXCR, one entry per CDR3 protein. The sample records around 350,000 distinct CDR3 sequences, roughly 15% being singletons. Sequences were obtained from blood. All receptors come from a woman aged 25 to 39 with Graves' ophthalmopathy. CDR3s include the opening cysteine and the closing phenylalanine or tryptophan. D genes are given only for firm matches. The listing skips clone size in some rows; elsewhere it reads once, few, many or a size class.

V: TRBV18; D: .; J: TRBJ2-7; size: many; CDR3: CASSPPGFSYEQYF; DNA: TGTGCCAGCTCACCACCAGGGTTTTCCTACGAGCAGTACTTC
V: TRBV5-1; D: .; J: TRBJ2-3; size: .; CDR3: CASSSQGMAGQRTDTQYF; DNA: TGCGCCAGCAGCTCCCAAGGGATGGCGGGTCAACGGACAGATACGCAGTATTTT
V: TRBV12-3/TRBV12-4; D: .; J: TRBJ1-2; size: .; CDR3: CASSPSAGAEGYTF; DNA: TGTGCCAGCAGCCCAAGCGCAGGGGCCGAGGGCTACACCTTC
V: TRBV28; D: .; J: TRBJ1-6; size: few; CDR3: CASSLTWNSPLHF; DNA: TGTGCCAGCAGTCTCACATGGAATTCACCCCTCCACTTT
V: TRBV9; D: .; J: TRBJ2-3; size: few; CDR3: CASSPHEGGSTDTQYF; DNA: TGTGCCAGCAGCCCCCATGAGGGGGGCAGCACAGATACGCAGTATTTT
V: TRBV20-1; D: TRBD1; J: TRBJ2-7; size: many; CDR3: CSANLRDRGYEQYF; DNA: TGCAGTGCCAATCTCCGGGACAGGGGCTACGAGCAGTACTTC
V: TRBV12-3/TRBV12-4; D: TRBD2; J: TRBJ2-1; size: few; CDR3: CASSNGAGVNNEQFF; DNA: TGTGCCAGCAGCAATGGGGCGGGGGTGAACAATGAGCAGTTCTTC
V: TRBV24-1; D: .; J: TRBJ2-3; size: many; CDR3: CATSERGGGSSTDTQYF; DNA: TGTGCCACCAGCGAAAGGGGCGGAGGATCTAGCACAGATACGCAGTATTTT
V: TRBV12-5; D: TRBD1; J: TRBJ1-5; size: many; CDR3: CASGLGTWDSGGDQPQHF; DNA: TGTGCTAGTGGTTTGGGGACATGGGACAGCGGGGGGGATCAGCCCCAGCATTTT
V: TRBV6-1; D: TRBD2; J: TRBJ2-5; size: many; CDR3: CASGLAGETQYF; DNA: TGTGCCAGCGGACTAGCGGGGGAGACCCAGTACTTC
V: TRBV7-3; D: TRBD1; J: TRBJ2-1; size: many; CDR3: CASSLRGTAYNEQFF; DNA: TGTGCCAGCAGCTTAAGAGGGACAGCCTACAATGAGCAGTTCTTC
V: TRBV12-3/TRBV12-4; D: .; J: TRBJ2-7; size: many; CDR3: CASSLAVTYEQYF; DNA: TGTGCCAGCAGTCTTGCGGTAACCTACGAGCAGTACTTC
V: TRBV6-1; D: .; J: TRBJ1-5; size: .; CDR3: CASIYGAGNQPQHF; DNA: TGTGCCAGCATCTATGGGGCGGGCAATCAGCCCCAGCATTTT
V: TRBV12-3/TRBV12-4; D: .; J: TRBJ2-1; size: .; CDR3: CASSSRDGIYNEQFF; DNA: TGTGCCAGCAGTTCACGGGACGGAATATACAATGAGCAGTTCTTC
V: TRBV20-1; D: .; J: TRBJ1-5; size: many; CDR3: CSASFNLKGPNQPQHF; DNA: TGCAGTGCTAGCTTCAACCTTAAAGGCCCAAATCAGCCCCAGCATTTT
V: TRBV28; D: TRBD1; J: TRBJ1-4; size: many; CDR3: CASSIRGQELFF; DNA: TGTGCCAGCAGTATCAGGGGGCAAGAACTGTTTTTT
V: TRBV18; D: .; J: TRBJ1-2; size: .; CDR3: CASSPTARAGVTRTNYGYTF; DNA: TGTGCCAGCTCACCGACGGCCAGGGCAGGGGTTACGAGGACTAACTATGGCTACACCTTC
V: TRBV20-1; D: .; J: TRBJ1-5; size: many; CDR3: CSARYSGYNQPQHF; DNA: TGCAGTGCTAGATATTCGGGTTACAATCAGCCCCAGCATTTT
V: TRBV7-2; D: TRBD1; J: TRBJ1-6; size: many; CDR3: CASSRTGTANSPLHF; DNA: TGTGCCAGCAGCCGTACCGGGACAGCCAATTCACCCCTCCACTTT
V: TRBV7-9; D: .; J: TRBJ2-1; size: many; CDR3: CASSLGDKFYEQFF; DNA: TGTGCCAGCAGCCTCGGGGACAAATTCTATGAGCAGTTCTTC
V: TRBV10-3; D: .; J: TRBJ2-2; size: .; CDR3: CAITGRKGNTGELFF; DNA: TGTGCCATTACAGGGCGTAAGGGGAACACCGGGGAGCTGTTTTTT
V: TRBV6-1; D: TRBD1; J: TRBJ1-6; size: many; CDR3: CASRNYRGHVARSPLHF; DNA: TGTGCCAGCAGGAACTACAGGGGTCATGTGGCTAGATCACCCCTCCACTTT
V: TRBV27; D: .; J: TRBJ1-1; size: .; CDR3: CASRPGRGLKNTEAFF; DNA: TGTGCCAGCAGACCGGGACGAGGACTTAAGAACACTGAAGCTTTCTTT
V: TRBV29-1; D: .; J: TRBJ1-2; size: .; CDR3: CSVEASGVHGYTF; DNA: TGCAGCGTTGAGGCCTCAGGGGTTCATGGCTACACCTTC
V: TRBV9; D: .; J: TRBJ2-3; size: many; CDR3: CASSPGGDFTQYF; DNA: TGTGCCAGCAGCCCAGGAGGGGATTTCACGCAGTATTTT
V: TRBV4-1; D: .; J: TRBJ2-3; size: .; CDR3: CASSLSVSGSSTDTQYF; DNA: TGCGCCAGCAGCCTTTCGGTTAGCGGCTCTAGCACAGATACGCAGTATTTT
V: TRBV20-1; D: .; J: TRBJ2-5; size: many; CDR3: CSILSGRQETQYF; DNA: TGCAGTATACTTAGCGGACGCCAAGAGACCCAGTACTTC
V: TRBV2; D: TRBD2; J: TRBJ2-5; size: many; CDR3: CASSEAGRLAFQETQYF; DNA: TGTGCCAGCAGTGAAGCGGGAAGACTAGCGTTTCAAGAGACCCAGTACTTC
V: TRBV28; D: TRBD1; J: TRBJ1-1; size: many; CDR3: CASRNTGGPEAFF; DNA: TGTGCCAGCAGAAATACAGGGGGTCCTGAAGCTTTCTTT
V: TRBV2; D: TRBD1; J: TRBJ1-1; size: many; CDR3: CASGQELNTEAFF; DNA: TGTGCCAGCGGACAGGAATTGAACACTGAAGCTTTCTTT
V: TRBV6-1; D: TRBD1; J: TRBJ2-7; size: many; CDR3: CASRTGFRSDRVWEQYF; DNA: TGTGCCAGCAGAACCGGGTTTAGGAGTGACAGGGTCTGGGAGCAGTACTTC
V: TRBV7-2; D: TRBD2; J: TRBJ2-3; size: many; CDR3: CASSTSGTRPLLSPTDTQYF; DNA: TGTGCCAGCAGCACGTCCGGGACTAGACCATTACTATCGCCCACAGATACGCAGTATTTT
V: TRBV27; D: .; J: TRBJ1-2; size: .; CDR3: CASSLSGGYYGYTF; DNA: TGTGCCAGCAGTTTATCTGGGGGTTACTATGGCTACACCTTC
V: TRBV20-1; D: TRBD1; J: TRBJ2-1; size: few; CDR3: CSAVDRGRLGDEQFF; DNA: TGCAGTGCCGTAGACAGGGGCCGCTTAGGAGATGAGCAGTTCTTC
V: TRBV3-1; D: .; J: TRBJ2-4; size: many; CDR3: CASSQDLGVMGIQYF; DNA: TGTGCCAGCAGCCAAGACCTTGGGGTAATGGGCATTCAGTACTTC
V: TRBV27; D: .; J: TRBJ1-5; size: few; CDR3: CASSLDPYQPQHF; DNA: TGTGCCAGCAGTTTAGATCCGTATCAGCCCCAGCATTTT
V: TRBV3-1; D: .; J: TRBJ2-5; size: many; CDR3: CASSQDLGETQYF; DNA: TGTGCCAGCAGCCAAGACCTAGGGGAGACCCAGTACTTC
V: TRBV19; D: .; J: TRBJ1-1; size: many; CDR3: CATKPTGREEAFF; DNA: TGTGCCACCAAACCCACGGGGAGGGAGGAAGCTTTCTTT
V: TRBV13; D: TRBD2; J: TRBJ2-7; size: many; CDR3: CASTYRGGGAEQYF; DNA: TGTGCCAGTACTTACCGCGGGGGGGGGGCCGAGCAGTACTTC
V: TRBV5-5; D: .; J: TRBJ1-6; size: few; CDR3: CASSSPGPHYNSPLHF; DNA: TGTGCCAGCAGCTCACCCGGACCTCACTATAATTCACCCCTCCACTTT
V: TRBV7-2; D: TRBD1; J: TRBJ1-2; size: many; CDR3: CASSSTGGEGYGYTF; DNA: TGTGCCAGCAGCTCGACAGGGGGCGAAGGCTATGGCTACACCTTC
V: TRBV2; D: TRBD1; J: TRBJ1-2; size: .; CDR3: CASSGQGTRYGYTF; DNA: TGTGCCAGCAGTGGACAGGGAACCCGCTATGGCTACACCTTC
V: TRBV27; D: TRBD1; J: TRBJ1-1; size: many; CDR3: CASSWADRGTEAFF; DNA: TGTGCCAGCAGTTGGGCCGACAGGGGCACTGAAGCTTTCTTT
V: TRBV19; D: .; J: TRBJ1-5; size: .; CDR3: CASTREGRNQPQHF; DNA: TGTGCCAGCACCCGGGAGGGCAGAAATCAGCCCCAGCATTTT
V: TRBV30; D: .; J: TRBJ2-1; size: many; CDR3: CAWSVRLWRPEQFF; DNA: TGTGCCTGGAGTGTACGATTGTGGCGCCCTGAGCAGTTCTTC
V: TRBV2; D: .; J: TRBJ1-6; size: many; CDR3: CASSECGEMDSPLHF; DNA: TGTGCCAGCAGTGAATGTGGGGAAATGGACTCACCCCTCCACTTT
V: TRBV20-1; D: TRBD2; J: TRBJ2-5; size: few; CDR3: CSARSGGALCQYF; DNA: TGCAGTGCTAGAAGCGGGGGGGCCCTGTGTCAGTACTTC
V: TRBV6-1; D: .; J: TRBJ1-2; size: .; CDR3: CASSPNRDYGYTF; DNA: TGTGCCAGCAGTCCGAACAGGGACTATGGCTACACCTTC
V: TRBV11-3; D: .; J: TRBJ2-7; size: many; CDR3: CASSLASHEQYF; DNA: TGTGCCAGCAGCTTAGCTAGCCACGAGCAGTACTTC
V: TRBV7-9; D: TRBD1; J: TRBJ1-2; size: many; CDR3: CASSRTGADYGYTF; DNA: TGTGCCAGCAGCCGGACAGGGGCGGACTATGGCTACACCTTC
V: TRBV5-1; D: .; J: TRBJ2-4; size: many; CDR3: CASSLGRGKNIQYF; DNA: TGCGCCAGCAGCTTGGGACGGGGCAAAAACATTCAGTACTTC
V: TRBV12-3/TRBV12-4; D: .; J: TRBJ2-5; size: many; CDR3: CASSLARPYQETQYF; DNA: TGTGCCAGCAGTTTAGCTCGACCGTACCAAGAGACCCAGTACTTC
V: TRBV3-1; D: TRBD1; J: TRBJ2-7; size: .; CDR3: CASSEGTGGFYEQYF; DNA: TGTGCCAGCAGCGAGGGGACAGGGGGGTTCTACGAGCAGTACTTC
V: TRBV11-2; D: TRBD2; J: TRBJ2-1; size: medium-sized; CDR3: CASSFPHGGGFRNEQFF; DNA: TGTGCCAGCAGCTTCCCCCACGGGGGGGGGTTTAGGAATGAGCAGTTCTTC